This is a list of T cell receptor beta chains from one sample in a study of shared clonotypes between healthy human individuals. Repertoires were generated with immunoSEQ multiplex PCR, while TCRdb's copy carries only in-frame clones and drops some. There are millions of clones in the sample; 90% to 95% occur only once, and about 0.13% lies in the top ten. The source material was naive CD4+ T cells sorted from blood. These receptors originate from a man aged 18 to 35 in good health. Both conserved end residues are trimmed from each CDR3.

TRBV25-1	TRBJ1-3	ASSNGGDSGNTIY
TRBV7-9	TRBJ2-7	ASSLARATSYEQY
TRBV6-4	TRBJ1-5	ASSRDGDYNQPQH
TRBV5-1	TRBJ2-7	ASSSRTEYEQY
TRBV10-3	TRBJ2-3	AISGREGTDTQY
TRBV30	TRBJ1-2	ACHGALLGYT
TRBV28	TRBJ1-5	ASTTRGQPQH
TRBV7-9	TRBJ1-4	ASSTLGSGGYNEKLF
TRBV18	TRBJ2-1	ASSPWGNQQF
TRBV18	TRBJ2-7	ASSEYRGYEQY